This record covers a single TCR beta chain. This clone showed up just a few times. Its recognized antigen is unknown. Base qualities are not provided; no much larger clone lies one nucleotide away. These data belong to a study of blood T cell repertoires in COVID-19 (dated by TCRdb to the early 2020s). Background on the whole study: Samples from collaborators originated in the United States, Italy and Spain and spanned both the acute and convalescent phases of COVID-19. The dataset comprised deeply sampled blood TCRbeta repertoires from subjects exposed to, actively infected with, or recovered from COVID-19. The prospective study material was composed of cDNA or gDNA derived from T cells, B-cell-depleted T cells, or PBMCs. Where available, HLA class I and class II types were taken from metadata supplied by the sample provider and were not determined by assay-based typing. The repertoires were made available in a free public database intended to serve as a resource for research on the immune response to SARS-CoV-2. Nearly every sample came with metadata listing a de-identified subject ID, COVID-19 status, age in years and sex. The samples were drawn from the first 160 participants of the ongoing ImmuneRACE study and from 950 to 1,500 subjects provided by 6 global collaborators.

TCRbeta CDR3 regions were amplified from genomic DNA by means of the immunoSEQ Assay, a bias-controlled multiplex PCR. As for the authors' bioinformatics: Within the assay, amplification of reference gene primers was used to estimate how many nucleated cells each sample contained. To quantify the absolute abundance of each unique TCRbeta CDR3 rearrangement, sequence reads were collapsed and filtered. For each sample, productive Simpson clonality was calculated as the square root of Simpson's diversity index over productive rearrangements. TCRdb's version of the immuneACCESS table is confined to in-frame rearrangements and falls short of the full clone set. An unresolved V gene accounts for under half of the shortfall where checked; the remainder is of unknown origin. V and J calls and clone size are those listed in that table; D and trimming were worked out from the DNA. In this sample the table shows 290,000 or so clones, 87% of which occur a single time. The ten largest account for about 2.3% of the sample.

Whole blood was collected in K2EDTA tubes by collaborating institutions according to the institutions' own protocols. For TCRbeta analysis, collaborators shipped samples as frozen whole blood, isolated PBMCs, or DNA extracted from either of those sample types. CDR1 and CDR2, looked up from the germline V gene (reference sequence), are MNHNY and SVGAGI. The trim is 2 bases for V and 4 bases for J, with a gap of 12 bases between the germline ends. Its CDR3 holds 15 amino acids, cysteine through phenylalanine. Solely the CDR3 DNA is kept, with 45 bases framed from the first base. What the study reported, not specific to this receptor: The quantity of clinical and demographic metadata differed by source and by participant and was supplied without curation.

The rearranged chain carries TRBV6-6 and TRBJ1-3; the D gene is unclear. The TCR sequence derives from a man aged 18 to 30 with active or convalescent COVID-19. The sequenced sample consisted of peripheral blood. CDR3 region: CASSYEGAPGNTIYF. The DNA reads as follows: TGTGCCAGCAGTTACGAGGGAGCCCCCGGAAACACCATATATTTT.